Listed here are 8 T cell receptor beta chains from one sample, sequenced in a study of beta chain features in type 1 diabetes. The study, taken as a whole, reports: In every one of the four CD4+ subsets, TCRB CDR3s were moderately but significantly shorter in Type 1 diabetes patients.

Their recognized antigens are unknown. Sequencing targeted expressed TCRB transcripts, as all isolated RNA had been reverse transcribed. The method was immunoSEQ multiplex PCR; TCRdb's version includes in-frame clones alone and lacks a portion of them. The repertoire holds under 200,000 clones, with about 8.3% as singletons. Sequencing was done on a sample of central memory CD4+ T cells from blood. The receptors stem from a woman aged 18-35 years with type 1 diabetes.

This clone was observed a few times. The chain couples TRBV6-5 to TRBJ2-1, with 9 bases fitting TRBD2. The length of the CDR3 is 14 residues. V was pared by 5 bases and J by 6 bases, with 5 bases of the junction left unmatched. CDR1 is MNHEY and CDR2 is SVGAGI in the germline V gene. CDR3 sequence (DNA): TGTGCCAGCAGTCAGGGACTAGCTCGCAATGAGCAGTTCTTC. It yields the protein CASSQGLARNEQFF.

The J gene is TRBJ1-4, the V gene TRBV28, with 8 positions matching TRBD1. The trim removed 9 bases at V and 8 bases at J, leaving 11 bases unmatched. In germline, CDR1 is MDHEN, CDR2 SYDVKM. CDR3 size: 14 residues. Here the CDR3 DNA reads TGTGCCAGTTTATCCCAGGGGGCCGGGGAAAAACTGTTTTTT. This encodes CASLSQGAGEKLFF.

The chain recombines TRBV4-3 with TRBJ2-5; TRBD2 matches 9 bases. The germline V gene has CDR1 LGHNA and CDR2 YSLEER. With V trimmed by 0 bases and J by 11 bases, 13 bases remained unmatched. The CDR3 length is 16 residues. CDR3: CASSQDRAGGLWEQYF. The CDR3 nucleotides are TGCGCCAGCAGCCAAGATCGGGCGGGAGGGCTATGGGAGCAGTACTTC.

In DNA, the CDR3 is TGCGCCAGCAGCCAAGTAAGACAGGGACCCTACGAGCAGTACTTC. As protein: CASSQVRQGPYEQYF. This chain links TRBV4-1 with TRBJ2-5; 7 positions agree with TRBD1. The DNA end is more similar to TRBJ2-7, so the J call may be wrong. This CDR3 has 15 amino acids. Germline V gives CDR1 MGHRA, CDR2 YSYEKL.

This clone was found a few times. The V call is TRBV9, the J call TRBJ2-7, with a tentative D call TRBD1 (6 bases). V was cut by 4 bases and J by 3 bases, with 14 bases left in between. This CDR3 is 14 amino acids long. CDR1 is SGDLS and CDR2 is YYNGEE in the germline V gene. The CDR3 loop reads CASSPGGRGYEQYF. The CDR3 coding sequence is TGTGCCAGCAGCCCAGGAGGCAGGGGCTACGAGCAGTACTTC.

The gene calls are TRBV5-1 and TRBJ2-1; 9 positions match TRBD2. There are 15 residues in the CDR3. Germline-derived CDR1 and CDR2 are SGHRS and YFSETQ. The V segment lost 4 bases and the J segment 6 bases; nucleotides outside the gene matches: 8. The CDR3 bases are TGCGCCAGCAGCCCATCCGGGACTAGCCCCAATGAGCAGTTCTTC. Protein sequence: CASSPSGTSPNEQFF.

About this clone itself: Other DNA sequences in the sample encode the same CDR3. This rearrangement joins TRBV7-9 to TRBJ1-1; the match to TRBD1 covers 11 bases. This CDR3 region has 15 residues. Trimming at V came to 5 bases and at J to 0 bases, leaving 2 bases not matched to a gene. Germline CDR1 is SEHNR and CDR2 is FQNEAQ (reference sequence). The CDR3 loop reads CASSRDRGMNTEAFF. The CDR3 nucleotides are TGTGCCAGCAGCCGGGACAGGGGGATGAACACTGAAGCTTTCTTT.

There are many counts of this clone. The J gene is TRBJ2-3, the V gene TRBV5-4; D may be TRBD2 (5 bases). The CDR3 spans 14 residues. V was shortened by 1 base and J by 1 base, with 7 bases between the two germline ends. The germline gives CDR1 SGHNT, CDR2 YYREEE (reference sequence). The CDR3 DNA sequence: TGTGCCAGCAGCTTGCTTAGCGGCACAGATACGCAGTATTTT. Amino acids: CASSLLSGTDTQYF.